The T cell receptor (beta chain) described here comes from a study of CD8 T cells in Susac syndrome. It was with random hexamers that about 0.45 to 1 ug RNA was reverse transcribed. Across 54 Vbeta and 13 Jbeta, TCR beta CDR3 was amplified with immunoSEQ multiplex PCR. TCRdb re-called the immunoSEQ multiplex PCR reads through MiXCR, storing one row per CDR3 protein. The sample lists 150,000 to 200,000 distinct CDR3 sequences, around 94% occurring once. The clonotype comes from a human donor in good health. Sequenced: CD4+ T cells from PBMCs.

In nucleotides, the CDR3 is TGTGCCAGCAGCCAATACCTGAACACTGAAGCTTTCTTT. Its translation: CASSQYLNTEAFF. This chain links TRBV14 with TRBJ1-1, with D unresolved. Germline V gene lookup returns CDR1 SGHDN and CDR2 FVKESK. Deletions cut 2 bases from V and 0 bases from J, with 4 bases between. The CDR3 is 13 residues long.